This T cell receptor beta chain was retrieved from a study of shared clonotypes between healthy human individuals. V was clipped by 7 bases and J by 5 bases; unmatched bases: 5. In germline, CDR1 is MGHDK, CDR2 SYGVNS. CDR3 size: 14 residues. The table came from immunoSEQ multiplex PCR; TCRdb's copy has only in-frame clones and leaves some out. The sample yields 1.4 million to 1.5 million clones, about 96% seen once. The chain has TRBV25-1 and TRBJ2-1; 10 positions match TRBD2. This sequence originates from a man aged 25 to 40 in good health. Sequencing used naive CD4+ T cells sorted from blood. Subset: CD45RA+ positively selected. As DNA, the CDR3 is TGTGCCAGCACCATAGCGGGAGGCAACAATGAGCAGTTCTTC. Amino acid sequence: CASTIAGGNNEQFF.